This T cell receptor (beta chain) was retrieved from a study of OX40 agonist ivuxolimab in advanced cancers. The germline V gene encodes CDR1 MGHRA and CDR2 YSYEKL. The CDR3 contains 18 residues. Between the trimmed V and J ends, which lost 4 bases and 0 bases, there was a span of 19 bases. Method: immunoSEQ multiplex PCR; TCRdb's copy keeps in-frame clones and lacks some. The sample lists 20,000 to 25,000 clones; 88% were seen once. The source is an adult with an advanced solid tumor such as melanoma, head and neck, liver or kidney cancer. The rearrangement uses TRBV4-1 and TRBJ1-5; D is unresolved. The sample was CD4+ or CD8+ T cells sorted from blood, taken in a trial of the OX40 agonist ivuxolimab. CDR3: CASSPTIYGSYSNQPQHF. The CDR3, as DNA: TGCGCCAGCAGCCCGACTATATACGGGTCTTATAGCAATCAGCCCCAGCATTTT.